These 26 T cell receptor beta chains share one sample of origin, sequenced in a study of siplizumab effects on memory and regulatory T cells. Method: immunoSEQ multiplex PCR; TCRdb's copy keeps in-frame clones and lacks some. The sample records 70,000 to 95,000 clones, about 96% being singletons. The source material was naive CD4+ T cells sorted from blood. The receptors originated from a human donor in good health.

The chain combines TRBV28 with TRBJ2-7; D is unresolved. The CDR3 totals 15 residues. Deletions cut 2 bases from V and 1 base from J, with 12 bases between. CDR1 is MDHEN and CDR2 is SYDVKM in the germline V gene. CDR3 sequence (DNA): TGTGCCAGCAGTTTACCAGACTCGCTATCCTACGAGCAGTACTTC. Residues: CASSLPDSLSYEQYF.

The rearrangement uses TRBV14 and TRBJ1-2; tentative D call: TRBD1 (6 bases). Trimming shortened V by 2 bases and J by 2 bases, and 6 bases separated the two germline ends. Germline lookup yields CDR1 SGHDN and CDR2 FVKESK. The CDR3 is 13 residues long. This CDR3 is CASSQQGNYGYTF. CDR3 bases: TGTGCCAGCAGCCAACAGGGGAACTATGGCTACACCTTC.

V and J are TRBV11-2 and TRBJ1-2, with a possible D match to TRBD1 (6 bases). This CDR3 comprises 13 residues. Germline V gene data show CDR1 as SGHAT and CDR2 as FQNNGV. Trimming shortened V by 4 bases and J by 4 bases, and 10 bases separated the two germline ends. CDR3 region: CASSSRGTYGYTF. For the CDR3, the DNA is TGTGCCAGCAGCTCCAGGGGCACCTATGGCTACACCTTC.

The rearrangement joins TRBV7-9 to TRBJ1-5, with 9 bases aligning to TRBD1. Germline V gene sequence: CDR1 SEHNR, CDR2 FQNEAQ (reference sequence). The CDR3 covers 19 residues. V was clipped by 1 base and J by 0 bases; unmatched bases: 10. CDR3 protein: CASSLEVTGGFYSNQPQHF. The CDR3, as DNA: TGTGCCAGCAGCTTAGAAGTGACAGGGGGTTTTTATAGCAATCAGCCCCAGCATTTT.

This sequence joins TRBV5-4 and TRBJ2-5, with D unresolved. The CDR3 is made up of 14 amino acids. V lost 4 bases and J lost 5, with 15 bases in between. Germline V gene sequence: CDR1 SGHNT, CDR2 YYREEE (reference sequence). The CDR3 protein is CASSPSVVFETQYF. Written as DNA, the CDR3 is TGTGCCAGCAGCCCGTCGGTGGTATTCGAGACCCAGTACTTC.

This chain connects TRBV30 to TRBJ2-5, with a weak D call TRBD2 (7 bases). Germline V lookup: CDR1 GTSNPN, CDR2 SVGIG (reference sequence). The CDR3 covers 14 residues. Trimming took 5 bases from V and 4 from J, leaving 17 bases between them. The CDR3 coding sequence is TGTGCCTGGTTTCCGGGGGGCTCTCGAGAGACCCAGTACTTC. Translated: CAWFPGGSRETQYF.

The chain combines TRBV4-1 with TRBJ1-5; D perhaps matches TRBD1 (5 bases). The ends were cut back, 1 base at V and 9 bases at J, with 16 bases in the middle. Germline CDR1 reads MGHRA; CDR2 reads YSYEKL. The CDR3 is 15 amino acids. CDR3 sequence (DNA): TGCGCCAGCAGCCAAGCTGAACAGGCCGGGGGGCCCCAGCATTTT. It translates to CASSQAEQAGGPQHF.

The genes are TRBV19 and TRBJ1-4; D remains unclear. The CDR3 covers 15 residues. Germline V gene sequence: CDR1 LNHDA, CDR2 SQIVND (reference sequence). V was cut by 5 bases and J by 5 bases, with 15 bases left in between. The CDR3 nucleotides read TGTGCCAGTAGTGCCCGGCAATCCGGGAATGAAAAACTGTTTTTT. Protein sequence: CASSARQSGNEKLFF.

This sequence joins TRBV19 and TRBJ1-3; 7 nucleotides match TRBD1. Germline V gives CDR1 LNHDA, CDR2 SQIVND (reference sequence). There are 15 residues in the CDR3. V was pared by 7 bases and J by 0 bases, with 6 bases of the junction left unmatched. The CDR3 region is CASTEQGSSGNTIYF. Here the CDR3 DNA reads TGTGCCAGTACCGAACAGGGGAGCTCTGGAAACACCATATATTTT.

The J gene is TRBJ1-1, the V gene TRBV7-9, with 8 bases identical to TRBD1. After removal of 8 bases from V and 6 bases from J, the junction contained 11 bases not matched to a gene. Germline CDR1 is SEHNR and CDR2 is FQNEAQ (reference sequence). CDR3 size: 14 residues. CDR3: CASDYGQGLAEAFF. The DNA for the CDR3 is TGTGCCAGCGATTATGGACAGGGTTTAGCTGAAGCTTTCTTT.

The chain is built from TRBV29-1 and TRBJ2-3, with TRBD2 identical over 8 bases. Germline V CDR1 and CDR2: SQVTM, ANQGSEA. The V segment lost 5 bases and the J segment 5 bases; nucleotides outside the gene matches: 6. The CDR3 runs 13 residues. In nucleotides, the CDR3 is TGCAGCGTTTCCGGGGGGGCTCAAGATACGCAGTATTTT. This codes for CSVSGGAQDTQYF.

The J gene is TRBJ2-2, the V gene TRBV5-4, with 7 bases fitting TRBD1. Unmatched junction bases numbered 5, after V lost 5 bases and J lost 1 base. The CDR3 has 15 residues. The germline gives CDR1 SGHNT, CDR2 YYREEE (reference sequence). The CDR3 reads CASRRTGLNTGELFF. DNA of the CDR3: TGTGCCAGCAGGAGGACAGGCCTGAACACCGGGGAGCTGTTTTTT.

The rearrangement links TRBV7-3 to TRBJ2-5; 7 bases agree with TRBD1. The CDR3 runs to 15 residues. V lost 0 bases to trimming and J lost 1 base; unmatched junction nucleotides: 2. CDR1 is SGHTA, CDR2 FQGTGA, per germline. The CDR3 sequence is CASSLTRDSQETQYF. The CDR3 DNA sequence: TGTGCCAGCAGCTTAACCCGGGACAGCCAAGAGACCCAGTACTTC.

The chain combines TRBV9 with TRBJ2-3; 9 nucleotides agree with TRBD2. Trimming removed 0 bases from V and 1 base from J; junction bases left unmatched: 3. Germline V CDR1 and CDR2: SGDLS, YYNGEE. The CDR3 has 16 residues. CDR3 sequence: CASSVAERGGTDTQYF. The CDR3 bases are TGTGCCAGCAGCGTAGCAGAGCGGGGGGGCACAGATACGCAGTATTTT.

The J gene is TRBJ2-5, the V gene TRBV9, with 9 positions matching TRBD2. Germline-derived CDR1 and CDR2 are SGDLS and YYNGEE. Trimming removed 4 bases from V and 0 bases from J; junction bases left unmatched: 7. The CDR3 sequence is 16 residues long. CDR3 DNA: TGTGCCAGCAGCTCTTCAGCGGGGGGATACCAAGAGACCCAGTACTTC. Translated, it gives CASSSSAGGYQETQYF.

V and J are TRBV7-3 and TRBJ2-3; D unresolved. V lost 2 bases to trimming and J lost 3 bases, with 6 bases between them. The germline CDR1 and CDR2 sequences are SGHTA and FQGTGA. This CDR3 contains 13 residues. The CDR3 DNA is TGTGCCAGCAGCTTAGCCCCGACAGATACGCAGTATTTT. It specifies CASSLAPTDTQYF.

A word on this clone: The same CDR3 can be traced to other DNA sequences in this sample. This chain joins TRBV10-3 and TRBJ2-1; TRBD2 matches 9 bases. Germline assignment: CDR1 ENHRY and CDR2 SYGVKD. The CDR3 totals 15 residues. Germline trimming cut 5 bases from V and 2 bases from J; bases unmatched to any gene: 4. CDR3 residues: CAISSSGGPYNEQFF. CDR3 DNA sequence: TGTGCCATCAGTTCAAGCGGGGGGCCCTACAATGAGCAGTTCTTC.

As concerns this clone: Other DNA variants within this sample encode the same CDR3. The V and J genes are TRBV7-9 and TRBJ1-2, with 11 bases lining up with TRBD1. This CDR3 region has 14 residues. Germline V CDR1 and CDR2: SEHNR, FQNEAQ (reference sequence). After removal of 3 bases from V and 4 bases from J, the junction contained 1 base not matched to a gene. The CDR3 DNA sequence: TGTGCCAGCAGCTTGGGACAGGGGGTCTATGGCTACACCTTC. Translation: CASSLGQGVYGYTF.

This clone was seen only once. The chain uses TRBV6-6 and TRBJ2-3; TRBD2 might be the D (5 bases). V lost 6 bases and J lost 1, with 14 bases in between. The CDR3 consists of 15 residues. Germline-derived CDR1 and CDR2 are MNHNY and SVGAGI (reference sequence). CDR3 coding DNA: TGTGCCAGCAGGAGGGTAGCGCAACGCACAGATACGCAGTATTTT. Translating gives CASRRVAQRTDTQYF.

The rearrangement links TRBV29-1 to TRBJ1-4; the match to TRBD1 covers 9 bases. The CDR3 has 14 residues. J was trimmed by 8 bases and V by 6 bases; bases with no gene match: 10. Germline V gene lookup returns CDR1 SQVTM and CDR2 ANQGSEA. This CDR3 reads CSVLWTGAGEKLFF. The CDR3 coding sequence is TGCAGCGTCCTCTGGACAGGGGCGGGAGAAAAACTGTTTTTT. Supplemented by reference TRBV29-1 and TRBJ1-4, the full variable domain reads SAVISQKPSRDICQRGTSLTIQCQVDSQVTMMFWYRQQPGQSLTLIATANQGSEATYESGFVIDKFPISRPNLTFSTLTVSNMSPEDSSIYLCSVLWTGAGEKLFFGSGTQLSVL.

This chain uses TRBV7-2 with TRBJ1-2; tentatively, D is TRBD1 (6 bases). This CDR3 is built from 13 residues. Germline loops: CDR1 SGHTA, CDR2 FQGNSA. V lost 1 base and J 8 bases, leaving 11 bases between the germline ends. CDR3 in DNA: TGTGCCAGCAGCTTAGGGGGGGCGCTGGGCTACACCTTC. This codes for CASSLGGALGYTF. Drawing the rest from reference TRBV7-2 and TRBJ1-2, the complete variable domain is GAGVSQSPSNKVTEKGKDVELRCDPISGHTALYWYRQSLGQGLEFLIYFQGNSAPDKSGLPSDRFSAERTGGSVSTLTIQRTQQEDSAVYLCASSLGGALGYTFGSGTRLTVV.

This clone was seen a single time. This chain joins TRBV19 and TRBJ1-6; D is unresolved. The CDR3 is 14 residues long. Trimming took 4 bases from V and 0 from J, leaving 4 bases between them. Germline V CDR1 and CDR2: LNHDA, SQIVND (reference sequence). This CDR3 reads CASSSSSYNSPLHF. DNA of the CDR3: TGTGCCAGTAGTAGCTCCTCCTATAATTCACCCCTCCACTTT.

This clone was detected only once. The chain employs TRBV5-1 and TRBJ2-1; D unresolved. In germline, CDR1 is SGHRS, CDR2 YFSETQ. The CDR3 is 13 residues long. V was pared by 6 bases and J by 3 bases, with 10 bases between. CDR3 sequence reads: CASKGGYYNEQFF. The CDR3 nucleotides read TGCGCCAGCAAAGGCGGCTACTACAATGAGCAGTTCTTC.

This chain joins TRBV7-3 and TRBJ2-2; D tentatively fits TRBD1 or TRBD2 (5 bases each). CDR3 length: 17 residues. Germline V gives CDR1 SGHTA, CDR2 FQGTGA. V lost 3 bases to trimming and J lost 0 bases, with 14 bases between them. The CDR3 sequence: CASSLRVQGTNTGELFF. The CDR3 region has the DNA TGTGCCAGCAGCTTGAGGGTCCAGGGAACGAACACCGGGGAGCTGTTTTTT.

This CDR3 is CASSFRRLTEAFF. The CDR3 DNA follows: TGTGCCAGCAGCTTCCGACGGCTCACTGAAGCTTTCTTT. The rearrangement uses TRBV7-2 and TRBJ1-1; D gene ambiguous. CDR1 is SGHTA, CDR2 FQGNSA, per germline. Trimming removed 3 bases at V and 4 bases at J, with 9 bases between. The CDR3 is 13 residues long.

This sequence joins TRBV2 and TRBJ1-5; TRBD1 might be the D (6 bases). Germline loops: CDR1 SNHLY, CDR2 FYNNEI. Trimming took off 7 bases at V and 6 bases at J, with 13 bases between the two ends. The CDR3 is 13 amino acids. CDR3 coding DNA: TGTGCCAGCACGGCACAGGGCGGTCAGCCCCAGCATTTT. Translation: CASTAQGGQPQHF.